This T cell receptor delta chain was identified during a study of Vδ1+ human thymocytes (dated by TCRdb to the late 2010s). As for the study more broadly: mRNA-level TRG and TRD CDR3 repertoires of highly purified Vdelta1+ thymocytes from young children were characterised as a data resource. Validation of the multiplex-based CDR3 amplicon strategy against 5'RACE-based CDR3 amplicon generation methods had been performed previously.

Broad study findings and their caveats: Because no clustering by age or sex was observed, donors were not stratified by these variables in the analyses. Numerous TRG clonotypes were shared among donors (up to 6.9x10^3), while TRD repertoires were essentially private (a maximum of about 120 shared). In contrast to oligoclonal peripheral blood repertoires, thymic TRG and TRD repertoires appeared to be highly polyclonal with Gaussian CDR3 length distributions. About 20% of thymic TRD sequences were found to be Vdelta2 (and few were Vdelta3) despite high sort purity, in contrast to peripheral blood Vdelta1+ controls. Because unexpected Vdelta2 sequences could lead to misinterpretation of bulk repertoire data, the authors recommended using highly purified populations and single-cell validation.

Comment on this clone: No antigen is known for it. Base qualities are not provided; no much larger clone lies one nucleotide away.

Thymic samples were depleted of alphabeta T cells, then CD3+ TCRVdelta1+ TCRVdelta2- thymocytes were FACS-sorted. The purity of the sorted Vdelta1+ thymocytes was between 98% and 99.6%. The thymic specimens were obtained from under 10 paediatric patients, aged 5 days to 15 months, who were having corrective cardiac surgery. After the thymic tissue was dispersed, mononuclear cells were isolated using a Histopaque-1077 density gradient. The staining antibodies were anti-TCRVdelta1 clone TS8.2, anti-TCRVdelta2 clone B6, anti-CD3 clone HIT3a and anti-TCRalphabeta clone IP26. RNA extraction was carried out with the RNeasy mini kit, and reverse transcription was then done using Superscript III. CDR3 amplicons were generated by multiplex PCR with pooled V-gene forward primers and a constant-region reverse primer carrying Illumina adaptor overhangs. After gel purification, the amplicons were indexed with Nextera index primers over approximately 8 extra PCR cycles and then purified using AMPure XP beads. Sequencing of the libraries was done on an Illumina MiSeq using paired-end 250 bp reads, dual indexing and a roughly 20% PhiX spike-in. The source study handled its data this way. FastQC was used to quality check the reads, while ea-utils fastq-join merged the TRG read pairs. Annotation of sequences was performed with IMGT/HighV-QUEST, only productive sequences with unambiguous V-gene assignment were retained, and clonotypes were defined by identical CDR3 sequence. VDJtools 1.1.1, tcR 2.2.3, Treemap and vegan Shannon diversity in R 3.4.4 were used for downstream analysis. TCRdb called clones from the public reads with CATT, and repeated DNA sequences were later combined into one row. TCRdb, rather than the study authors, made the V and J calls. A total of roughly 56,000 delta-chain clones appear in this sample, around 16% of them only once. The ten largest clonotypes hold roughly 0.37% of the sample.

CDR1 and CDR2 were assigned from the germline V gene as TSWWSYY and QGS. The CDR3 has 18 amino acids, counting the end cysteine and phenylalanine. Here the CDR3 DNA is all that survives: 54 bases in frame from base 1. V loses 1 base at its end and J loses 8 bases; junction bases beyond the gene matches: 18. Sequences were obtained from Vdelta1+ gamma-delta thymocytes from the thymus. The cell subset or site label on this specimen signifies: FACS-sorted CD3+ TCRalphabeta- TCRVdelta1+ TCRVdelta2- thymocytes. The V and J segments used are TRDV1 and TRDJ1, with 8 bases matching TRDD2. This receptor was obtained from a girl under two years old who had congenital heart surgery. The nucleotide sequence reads TGTGCTCTTGGGGAACCTTCCTACTCAGATGAGATGGGCATCAAACTCATCTTT. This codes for CALGEPSYSDEMGIKLIF.